This T cell receptor beta chain was observed in a study of CXCR3-negative and CXCR3-positive naive CD8 T cells (dated by TCRdb to between 2018 and 2021). Broadly, across the study: In total, roughly 150 million TRB reads were obtained, or roughly 1.5 +/- 0.3 million reads per library. For the TRBV-TRBJ cluster analysis, the naive subsets came from a handful of donors, while the memory cells came from 3 donors. Data from roughly eleven donors, pooled across two independent experiments, went into the diversity and physicochemical repertoire analyses. General findings and caveats noted by the study authors: TRBV-TRBJ usage was similar between naive CXCR3-negative and CXCR3-positive cells from the same donor, while memory cells showed distinct patterns. Because CXCR3 expression was partially decreased after cryopreservation, freshly isolated PBMCs were used for most assays. Because surface CD5, which is linked to self-reactivity in mice, was comparable between the naive subsets, TCR interaction strength was also inferred from the physicochemical properties of TRB CDR3s. Comparably high repertoire diversity was found in both naive subsets, whereas much lower repertoire diversity was found in memory CD8+ T cells. TRB CDR3s from CXCR3-positive naive cells showed higher hydrophobicity (lower Kidera factor 4), lower energy, and higher strength and volume indices than CXCR3-negative naive cells.

The sequencing machine was a NextSeq 550. The Human TCR Profiling Kit (MiLaboratory) was used to make UMI-labeled 5' RACE TRB cDNA libraries. The full amount of extracted RNA was used for cDNA synthesis, and the full amount of resulting cDNA was used for PCR amplification. The libraries were made side by side, with each library going through the same number of PCR cycles. Per the original workflow: With a requirement of at least two reads per UMI, MIGEC and MiXCR extracted about 57,000 +/- 9,900 unique UMI-labeled TRB cDNA molecules per library. An average of roughly 40,000 +/- 10,000 functional in-frame TRB CDR3 nucleotide clonotypes without stop codons was found per library. After each sample was downsampled to 5000 UMI-labeled TRB molecules, VDJtools was used to calculate diversity metrics such as normalized Shannon-Wiener and Chao1. VDJtools computed clonotype-size-weighted physicochemical properties of the central five CDR3 residues: interaction energy, strength, volume and Kidera factor 4. TCRdb reprocessed the reads and provides one entry for every CDR3 protein sequence; no DNA is given. What appears here as the V and J calls and clone size reflects TCRdb's work, not the paper's. The sample table holds tens of thousands of distinct CDR3 sequences. The top ten clones comprise about 1.4% of the sample.

Each CD8+ T cell subset was flow-sorted in triplicate, and some 300,000 cells per subset were placed directly into RLT lysis buffer. To keep memory contaminants out, a stringent definition of naive CD8+ T cells was applied: CD45RO-CCR7+CD27+CD95-. Using standard density gradient centrifugation, peripheral blood mononuclear cells were isolated from buffy coats. A FACSAria III was used to flow-sort naive CD8+ T cells into CXCR3-negative and CXCR3-positive populations. Total RNA was extracted from sorted cells with an RNeasy Mini Kit. As to this clonotype: The antigen this receptor binds is unknown.

The CDR1 and CDR2 encoded by the germline V gene are SGHRS and YFSETQ. The CDR3 numbers 12 residues from cysteine through phenylalanine. Only the protein sequence is given. Here the chain combines TRBV5-1 and TRBJ2-6. Sequenced input: naive CXCR3- CD8+ T cells from blood. Reading the label with the study, this specimen's cell subset or site is: CD45RO-CCR7+CD27+CD95- naive CD8+ T cells lacking CXCR3 (TNR3-). The origin of this receptor is a human donor in good health. Some clones in this sample may be carry-over from other donors' samples. The CDR3 protein is CASSLGVDVLTF.